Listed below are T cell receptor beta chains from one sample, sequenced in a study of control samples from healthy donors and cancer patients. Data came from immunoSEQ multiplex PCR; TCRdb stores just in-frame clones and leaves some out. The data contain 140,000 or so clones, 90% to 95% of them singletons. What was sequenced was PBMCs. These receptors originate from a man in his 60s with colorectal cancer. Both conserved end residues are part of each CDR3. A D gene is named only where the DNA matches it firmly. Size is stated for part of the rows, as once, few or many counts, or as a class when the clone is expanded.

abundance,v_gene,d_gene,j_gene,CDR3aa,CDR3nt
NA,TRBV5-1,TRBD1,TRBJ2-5,CASSRGQGETETQYF,TGCGCCAGCAGCCGGGGACAGGGAGAAACAGAGACCCAGTACTTC
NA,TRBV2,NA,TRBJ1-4,CASSVGAEKLFF,TGTGCCAGCAGTGTAGGGGCGGAAAAACTGTTTTTT
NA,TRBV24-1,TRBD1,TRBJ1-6,CATSSGQGYSPLHF,TGTGCCACCAGTTCGGGACAGGGTTATTCACCCCTCCACTTT
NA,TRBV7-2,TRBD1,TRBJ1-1,CASSLGMTGGVEAFF,TGTGCCAGCAGCTTGGGGATGACAGGGGGTGTTGAAGCTTTCTTT
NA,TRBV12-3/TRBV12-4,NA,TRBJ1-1,CASSLEAEAFF,TGTGCCAGCAGCCTAGAAGCTGAAGCTTTCTTT
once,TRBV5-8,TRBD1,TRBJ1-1,CASSLRQGRGVGAFF,TGTGCCAGCAGCTTACGACAGGGGCGAGGAGTTGGTGCTTTCTTT
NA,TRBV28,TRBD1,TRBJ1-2,CASSSDRVYGYTF,TGTGCCAGCAGTTCCGACAGGGTCTATGGCTACACCTTC
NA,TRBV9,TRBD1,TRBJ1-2,CASSPTGTGQYGYTF,TGTGCCAGCAGCCCCACCGGGACAGGGCAGTACGGCTACACCTTC
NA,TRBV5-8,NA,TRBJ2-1,CASSSFMGYNEQFF,TGTGCCAGCAGCTCCTTTATGGGCTACAATGAGCAGTTCTTC
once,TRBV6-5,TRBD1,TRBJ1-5,CASSYTTGGDQPQHF,TGTGCCAGCAGTTACACGACAGGGGGCGATCAGCCCCAGCATTTT
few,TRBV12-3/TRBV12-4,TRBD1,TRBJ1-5,CASTQDRRQPQHF,TGTGCCAGCACCCAGGACAGGCGGCAGCCCCAGCATTTT
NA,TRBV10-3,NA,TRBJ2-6,CAIRGRLRSGANVLTF,TGTGCCATCAGAGGACGGTTGCGCTCTGGGGCCAACGTCCTGACTTTC
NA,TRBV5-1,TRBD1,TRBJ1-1,CASSRTGGGGRTEAFF,TGCGCCAGCAGCAGGACAGGGGGCGGAGGGAGGACTGAAGCTTTCTTT
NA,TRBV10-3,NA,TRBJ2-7,CAISESLSEQYF,TGTGCCATCAGTGAGTCGTTAAGCGAGCAGTACTTC
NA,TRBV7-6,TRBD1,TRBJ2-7,CASSLGTGGFYEQYF,TGTGCCAGCAGCTTAGGGACAGGGGGCTTTTACGAGCAGTACTTC
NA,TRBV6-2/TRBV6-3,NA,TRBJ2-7,CASSRTLGTYEQYF,TGTGCCAGCAGTCGGACTCTCGGGACCTACGAGCAGTACTTC
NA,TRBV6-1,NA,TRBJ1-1,CAVQHLNTEAFF,TGTGCCGTGCAACACCTGAACACTGAAGCTTTCTTT
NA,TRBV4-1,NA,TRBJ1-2,CASSQDQGFQYTF,TGCGCCAGCAGCCAAGATCAGGGGTTTCAATACACCTTC
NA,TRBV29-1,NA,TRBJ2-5,CSVASDIQETQYF,TGCAGCGTCGCCTCGGACATCCAAGAGACCCAGTACTTC
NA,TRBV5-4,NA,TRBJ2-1,CASSFGSGGNNEQFF,TGTGCCAGCAGCTTTGGTTCTGGAGGGAACAATGAGCAGTTCTTC
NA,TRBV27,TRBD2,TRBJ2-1,CASSWSGGAYNEQFF,TGTGCCAGCAGTTGGTCGGGGGGGGCCTACAATGAGCAGTTCTTC
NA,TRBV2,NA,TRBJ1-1,CASNPVNTEAFF,TGTGCCAGCAACCCGGTGAACACTGAAGCTTTCTTT
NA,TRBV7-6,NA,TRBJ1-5,CASSSTEDQPQHF,TGTGCCAGCAGTTCCACTGAGGATCAGCCCCAGCATTTT
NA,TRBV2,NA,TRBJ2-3,CASMTTFTDTQYF,TGTGCCAGTATGACTACGTTTACAGATACGCAGTATTTT
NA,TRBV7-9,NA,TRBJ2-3,CASSLRTDTQYF,TGTGCCAGCAGCTTACGGACAGATACGCAGTATTTT
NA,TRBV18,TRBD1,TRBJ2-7,CASSPGQGRAYEQYF,TGTGCCAGCTCCCCAGGACAGGGAAGGGCCTACGAGCAGTACTTC
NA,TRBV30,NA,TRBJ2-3,CAWTHSPDTQYF,TGTGCCTGGACGCACTCCCCAGATACGCAGTATTTT
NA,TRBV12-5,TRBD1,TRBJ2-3,CASGEGQGASTDTQYF,TGTGCTAGTGGTGAGGGACAGGGGGCCAGCACAGATACGCAGTATTTT
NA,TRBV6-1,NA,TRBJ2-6,CASSEWGASWKNSGANVLTF,TGTGCCAGCAGTGAATGGGGGGCGTCCTGGAAAAACTCTGGGGCCAACGTCCTGACTTTC
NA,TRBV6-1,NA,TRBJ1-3,CASSEEQLNSGNTIYF,TGTGCCAGCAGTGAAGAACAGCTCAACTCTGGAAACACCATATATTTT
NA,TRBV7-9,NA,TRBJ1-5,CASSLADQPQHF,TGTGCCAGCAGCTTAGCGGATCAGCCCCAGCATTTT
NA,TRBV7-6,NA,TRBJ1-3,CASSRGSGNTIYF,TGTGCCAGCAGCAGGGGCTCCGGAAACACCATATATTTT
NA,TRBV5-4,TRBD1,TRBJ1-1,CASSYRTGSTEAFF,TGTGCCAGCAGCTATCGGACAGGGTCCACTGAAGCTTTCTTT
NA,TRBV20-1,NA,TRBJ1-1,CSARVDTEAFF,TGCAGTGCTAGAGTGGACACTGAAGCTTTCTTT
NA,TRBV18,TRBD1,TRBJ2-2,CASSPPTGLTGELFF,TGTGCCAGCTCACCACCGACAGGGCTCACCGGGGAGCTGTTTTTT
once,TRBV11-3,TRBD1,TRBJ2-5,CASSSTGGRETQYF,TGTGCCAGCAGCTCCACAGGGGGTAGGGAGACCCAGTACTTC
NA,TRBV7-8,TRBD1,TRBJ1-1,CASSLWDRGNTEAFF,TGTGCCAGCAGCTTGTGGGACAGGGGGAACACTGAAGCTTTCTTT
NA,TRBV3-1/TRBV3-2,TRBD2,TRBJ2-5,CASSQDPGLAEETQYF,TGTGCCAGCAGCCAAGATCCAGGACTAGCGGAAGAGACCCAGTACTTC
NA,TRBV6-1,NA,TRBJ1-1,CASSEWGNTEAFF,TGTGCCAGCAGTGAATGGGGGAACACTGAAGCTTTCTTT
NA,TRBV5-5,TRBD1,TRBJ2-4,CASSLRMGQGLIRNIQYF,TGTGCCAGCAGCTTGCGAATGGGACAGGGTCTTATTAGGAACATTCAGTACTTC
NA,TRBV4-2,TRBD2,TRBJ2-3,CASSPGTSGTDTQYF,TGTGCCAGCAGCCCAGGGACTAGCGGCACAGATACGCAGTATTTT
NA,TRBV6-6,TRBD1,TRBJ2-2,CASRTGGSTGELFF,TGTGCCAGCAGGACAGGGGGCAGCACCGGGGAGCTGTTTTTT
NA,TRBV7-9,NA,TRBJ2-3,CASSLRGADTQYF,TGTGCCAGCAGCTTACGAGGGGCAGATACGCAGTATTTT